The clone carrying this T cell receptor (beta chain) was detected many times. The sample comes from a study of T-cell reconstitution after alpha-beta-depleted transplantation in children. With 6 bases removed from V and 2 bases from J, the gap between germline ends came to 17 bases. Per germline, CDR1 MDHEN and CDR2 SYDVKM. The CDR3 is made up of 16 amino acids. During its preparation, the TCRbeta library received unique molecular identifiers. TCRdb recomputed calls from the PCR reads with MiXCR, one row per CDR3 protein. This sample has a few hundred thousand distinct CDR3 sequences, with around 13% found just once.

The TCR comes from a human donor who donated a stem cell graft to a child with combined immunodeficiency. The chain couples TRBV28 to TRBJ2-1; D tentatively fits TRBD1 or TRBD2 (5 bases each). The input for sequencing was PBMCs from the stem cell graft donor, taken from the stem cell graft. The CDR3: CASSQRGGSTYNEQFF. CDR3 in DNA: TGTGCCAGCAGCCAAAGGGGTGGGAGCACCTACAATGAGCAGTTCTTC. The entire variable domain, with the rest obtained from reference TRBV28 and TRBJ2-1, is as follows: DVKVTQSSRYLVKRTGEKVFLECVQDMDHENMFWYRQDPGLGLRLIYFSYDVKMKEKGDIPEGYSVSREKKERFSLILESASTNQTSMYLCASSQRGGSTYNEQFFGPGTRLTVL.